The TCR beta chain described here comes from a study of blood T cell repertoires in COVID-19. Study as a whole: Both acute and convalescent COVID-19 samples were obtained from the United States, Italy and Spain.

Profiled with immunoSEQ multiplex PCR; TCRdb holds only in-frame clones, not every one. The data hold about 190,000 clones, with roughly 89% observed a single time. Ages ranged from roughly 18 to 95 years, with residence in some 25 US areas. The source material was PBMCs or T cells enriched from blood (not recorded which). This receptor was obtained from a woman younger than 45 who had been exposed to COVID-19.

CDR3 DNA: TGTGCCAGCAGTTCAGGGACAGGGGGCCCCCGTTATGGCTACACCTTC. It is translated as CASSSGTGGPRYGYTF. The chain employs TRBV6-5 and TRBJ1-2; TRBD1 aligns across 12 bases. Losses at the gene ends were 4 bases for V and 5 bases for J; bases not matched to a gene: 8. This CDR3 is built from 16 residues. Germline CDR1 reads MNHEY; CDR2 reads SVGAGI.